Presented here are 9 T cell receptor beta chains from one specimen sequenced in a study of T cells expressing NK-cell markers (TCRdb year 2020). The library relied on 5' RACE. Sequencing used an Illumina HiSeq 2000. TCRdb reanalyzed the reads, keeping one entry per CDR3 protein sequence and omitting DNA. This sample's clone table shows a few hundred thousand distinct CDR3 sequences. The ten largest clones capture over 1.3% of the sample. Sequenced: blood T cells: a sorted CD56 or NKG2C T cell subset, CD4+ or CD8+ T cells, or bulk PBMC T cells (not recorded which). Source of these receptors: a woman between 45 and 65 years old in good health. Donor details come from another sample of the same person, matched by shared clones.

The chain has TRBV9 and TRBJ2-2; the D gene TCRdb calls, TRBD1, cannot be checked with no DNA. Germline CDR1 reads SGDLS; CDR2 reads YYNGEE. The CDR3 consists of 18 residues. CDR3 region: CASSEGDQGIGNTGELFF.

V and J are TRBV12-3 or TRBV12-4 and TRBJ2-1; the D gene TCRdb calls, TRBD1, cannot be checked with no DNA. The CDR3 has 15 amino acids. CDR3 residues: CASSSATLGGGEQFF.

The V gene is TRBV7-9, the J gene TRBJ2-1; TCRdb proposes TRBD2, but this gene call is untestable without DNA. CDR3 length: 16 amino acids. Germline CDR1 reads SEHNR; CDR2 reads FQNEAQ (reference sequence). This chain's CDR3 is CASSPVGLAGGNEQFF.

The chain has TRBV5-6 and TRBJ2-2; TCRdb names TRBD2, which stays unverified in the absence of DNA. The CDR3 has 15 residues. Germline values: CDR1 SGHDT, CDR2 YYEEEE. The CDR3 spells CASTRSGGDTGELFF.

The chain links TRBV4-1 to TRBJ1-4; TCRdb selects TRBD1, and the lack of DNA leaves this call unchecked. The length of the CDR3 is 17 residues. CDR1 and CDR2 (germline): MGHRA, YSYEKL. Here the CDR3 reads CASSQAPYRKTNEKLFF.

This chain's CDR3 is CAWTPSMNTEAFF. This chain connects TRBV30 to TRBJ1-1. The CDR3 is 13 amino acids. Germline V lookup: CDR1 GTSNPN, CDR2 SVGIG (reference sequence).

This chain connects TRBV11-2 to TRBJ2-5; without DNA, the TCRdb call of TRBD2 cannot be checked. The CDR3 covers 16 residues. The germline V gene encodes CDR1 SGHAT and CDR2 FQNNGV. Here the CDR3 reads CASSAARGPQQETQYF.

The rearrangement joins TRBV12-5 to TRBJ2-2; the D call from TCRdb, TRBD1, cannot be confirmed without DNA. The germline CDR1 and CDR2 sequences are LGHNT and FRNRAP. This CDR3 contains 16 residues. CDR3 in amino acids: CASGLATGSGTGELFF.

The V gene is TRBV9, the J gene TRBJ2-3; TCRdb's D call, TRBD1, is unchecked because there is no DNA. CDR3 length: 14 residues. CDR1 SGDLS and CDR2 YYNGEE come from the germline V gene. This CDR3 is CASSVVPQGDTQYF.